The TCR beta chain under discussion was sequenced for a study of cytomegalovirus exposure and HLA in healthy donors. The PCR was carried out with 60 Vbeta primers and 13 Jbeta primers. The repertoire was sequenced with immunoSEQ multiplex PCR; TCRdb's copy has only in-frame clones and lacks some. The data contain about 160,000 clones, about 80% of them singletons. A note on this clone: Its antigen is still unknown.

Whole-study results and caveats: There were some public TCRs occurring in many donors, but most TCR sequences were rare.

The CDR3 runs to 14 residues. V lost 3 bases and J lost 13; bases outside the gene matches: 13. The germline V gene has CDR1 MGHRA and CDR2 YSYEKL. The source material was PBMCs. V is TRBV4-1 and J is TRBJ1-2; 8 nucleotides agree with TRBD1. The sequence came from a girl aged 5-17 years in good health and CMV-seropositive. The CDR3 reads CASSHGGGQGSSTF. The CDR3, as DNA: TGCGCCAGCAGCCACGGGGGAGGACAGGGCTCGAGCACCTTC.